This T cell receptor (beta chain) was documented in a study of control samples from healthy donors and cancer patients. CDR1 and CDR2 from the germline V gene are LGHNA and YSLEER. Trimming took 4 bases from V and 8 from J, leaving 23 bases between them. This CDR3 region has 16 residues. Libraries were prepared by immunoSEQ multiplex PCR; TCRdb keeps only in-frame clonotypes and omits some of them. Among tens of thousands of clones listed, 90% were seen once. Sequencing was carried out using PBMCs. The sequence came from a man aged 60-69 years with colorectal cancer. V usage is TRBV4-3 and J usage is TRBJ2-5, with a tentative D call TRBD2 (6 bases). The CDR3 is CASSPKIAAPPQTQYF. Here the CDR3 DNA reads TGCGCCAGCAGCCCGAAGATAGCGGCCCCCCCCCAAACCCAGTACTTC.